Listed below are T cell receptor beta chains from one sample, sequenced in a study of T cell clones after liver transplantation. Sequencing used immunoSEQ multiplex PCR; TCRdb keeps in-frame clones, though not all of them. The table lists around 51,000 clones, about 90% of them singletons, with under 15% in the top ten. Sequencing was performed on CD8+ T cells from blood, taken 12 months after liver transplant. The receptor source for this set is a human patient who received a liver transplant. Some T cells may be graft donor cells. CDR3s include the opening cysteine and the closing phenylalanine or tryptophan. The D gene is left open where the match is weak. Size tells how often a clone was seen (once, few, many) or the class of an expanded clone, and some rows leave it out.

TRBV7-7 15 - once CASSFPPSSQETQYF
TRBV6-1 15 - - CASRDSDSRTGELFF
TRBV28 16 - - CASSLYGPVKPYEQYF
TRBV19 15 TRBD1 - CASSMDRGLEDTQYF
TRBV5-6 13 - - CASSLVQNYGYTF
TRBV19 12 - - CASSPRTGELFF
TRBV27 15 TRBD1 - CASRETGLYPSEQYF
TRBV18 16 - - CASSPRGFSGANVLTF
TRBV27 14 - - CASRLTRGSYEQYF
TRBV5-1 16 - - CASSLAGVDSGNTIYF
TRBV27 13 - - CAGGEPHTGELFF
TRBV5-1 14 - - CASSFYSGYNEQFF
TRBV15 17 - - CATSRDRDIGRGYGYTF
TRBV29-1 11 TRBD1 - CSVGQGSEQYF
TRBV29-1 12 - once CSVEDLEDEQFF
TRBV7-2 15 - - CASSPGPIPPYEQYF
TRBV27 11 - - CASFGWNTQYF
TRBV28 15 TRBD2 - CASSSSGREHNEQFF
TRBV28 14 - few CASSPRVEGGELFF
TRBV7-6 15 - - CASSLKAAGNQPQHF
TRBV4-1 15 TRBD2 - CASSQDGGRAGELFF
TRBV4-1 13 TRBD2 - CASSQVGRETQYF
TRBV7-8 15 - - CASSYGGGIQETQYF
TRBV28 14 - - CASSLVRDPYEQYF
TRBV7-8 21 - - CASSSPFVGSRGISGANVLTF
TRBV2 14 TRBD1 - CASEDRGLSYEQYF
TRBV28 15 TRBD2 - CASSFRGLKYGELFF
TRBV5-1 14 TRBD1 - CASDRGEDTGELFF
TRBV11-2 13 - few CASSLARDTEAFF